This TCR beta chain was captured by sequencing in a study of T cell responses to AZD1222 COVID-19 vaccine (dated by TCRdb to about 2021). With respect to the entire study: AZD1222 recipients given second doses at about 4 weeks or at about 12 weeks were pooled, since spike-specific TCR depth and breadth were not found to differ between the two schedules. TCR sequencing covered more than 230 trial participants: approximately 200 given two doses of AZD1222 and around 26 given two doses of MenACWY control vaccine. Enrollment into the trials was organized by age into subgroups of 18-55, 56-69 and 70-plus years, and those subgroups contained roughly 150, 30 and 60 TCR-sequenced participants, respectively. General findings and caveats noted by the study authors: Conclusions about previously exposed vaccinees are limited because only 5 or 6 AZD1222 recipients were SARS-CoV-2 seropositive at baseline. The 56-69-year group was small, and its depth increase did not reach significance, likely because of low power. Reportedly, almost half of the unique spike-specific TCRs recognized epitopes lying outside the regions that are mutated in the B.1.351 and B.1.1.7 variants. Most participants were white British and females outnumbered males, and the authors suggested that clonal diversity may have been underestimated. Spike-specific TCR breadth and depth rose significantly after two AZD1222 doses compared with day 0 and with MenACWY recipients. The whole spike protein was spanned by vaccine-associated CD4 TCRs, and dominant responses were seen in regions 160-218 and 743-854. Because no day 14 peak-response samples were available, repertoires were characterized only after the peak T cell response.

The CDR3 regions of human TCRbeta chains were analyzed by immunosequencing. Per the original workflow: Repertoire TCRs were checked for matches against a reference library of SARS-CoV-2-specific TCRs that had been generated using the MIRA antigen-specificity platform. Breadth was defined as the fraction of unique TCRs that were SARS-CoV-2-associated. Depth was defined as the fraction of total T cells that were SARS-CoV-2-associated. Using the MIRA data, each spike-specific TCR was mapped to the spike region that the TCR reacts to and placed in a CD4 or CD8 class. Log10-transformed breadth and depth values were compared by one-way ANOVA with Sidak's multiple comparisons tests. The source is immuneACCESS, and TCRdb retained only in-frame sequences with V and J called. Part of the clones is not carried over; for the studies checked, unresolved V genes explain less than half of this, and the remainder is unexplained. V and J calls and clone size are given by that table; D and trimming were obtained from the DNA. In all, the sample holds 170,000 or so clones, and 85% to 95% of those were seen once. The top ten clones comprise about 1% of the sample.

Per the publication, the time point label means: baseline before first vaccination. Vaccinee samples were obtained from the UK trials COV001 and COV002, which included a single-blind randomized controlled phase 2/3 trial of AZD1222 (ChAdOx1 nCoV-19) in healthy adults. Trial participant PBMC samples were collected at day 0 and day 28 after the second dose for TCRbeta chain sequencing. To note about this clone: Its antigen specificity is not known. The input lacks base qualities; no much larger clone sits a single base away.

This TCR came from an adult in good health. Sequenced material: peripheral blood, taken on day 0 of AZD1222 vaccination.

The nucleotides read TGCGCCAGCAGCCAAGCAGGTGGAGAAAACATTCAGTACTTC. This sequence encodes CASSQAGGENIQYF. The chain links TRBV4-3 with TRBJ2-4; no D gene is confidently identified. V is clipped by 1 base and J by 5 bases, and the sequence between their germline boundaries is 9 bases long. According to the germline V gene, CDR1 reads LGHNA and CDR2 reads YSLEER. Including the terminal cysteine and phenylalanine, the CDR3 comprises 14 residues. Solely the CDR3 DNA is kept, with 42 bases framed from the first base.